This TCR beta chain was recorded in a study of shared clonotypes between healthy human individuals. Comment on this clone: The target antigen is unknown.

Authors' analysis steps: Filtering differed since immunoSEQ provided only junctions, with no quality scores. Profiling relied on immunoSEQ multiplex PCR, and the TCRdb table lists in-frame clones only, not all of them. Clonal size and the V and J genes are those of that table, whereas D and trimming came from the DNA. The sample shows millions of clones, approximately 95% of them seen only once. The CDR3 extends over 14 amino acids. V lost 0 bases, J lost 9 bases, and 14 bases lay in between. Germline values: CDR1 LGHNA, CDR2 YNFKEQ. Findings and limits, study-wide: Estimated richness values were generally larger in naive subsets than in memory subsets. Sampling used blood alone; tissue repertoires probably differ. Shared clonotypes: approximately 4.5% naive CD4, about 4% naive CD8, about 2.2% memory CD4, under 0.5% memory CD8.

The V gene is TRBV4-2, the J gene TRBJ2-5; no definite D call. The sequence came from a man younger than 30 in good health. Some clones in this sample may be carry-over from other donors' samples. Sequencing was carried out using naive CD4+ T cells from PBMCs. The sample's subset: CD45RA+ positively selected. CDR3 in amino acids: CASSQDLAGLAQYF. In nucleotides, the CDR3 is TGTGCCAGCAGCCAAGATCTTGCAGGTTTGGCCCAGTACTTC.